This T cell receptor beta chain was sequenced in a study of early T cells in non-severe SARS-CoV-2 infection. Study information: RNA in bulk from unsorted whole blood was sequenced, and chains were unpaired.

Between the trimmed V and J ends, which lost 0 bases and 3 bases, there was a span of 9 bases. Germline CDR1 reads DFQATT; CDR2 reads SNEGSKA (reference sequence). This CDR3 is 15 amino acids long. Separate cDNA molecules each had unique molecular identifiers attached to them. Each CDR3 protein is one row after TCRdb ran MiXCR on the 5' RACE reads. The sample records tens of thousands of distinct CDR3 sequences, roughly 12% being singletons. The chain combines TRBV20-1 with TRBJ1-6, with D hard to call. The source of this sequence is an adult who was a healthcare worker with PCR-confirmed SARS-CoV-2 infection or an uninfected control (not recorded which). The material was whole blood, obtained at baseline. The CDR3 reads CSARERHLYNSPLHF. For the CDR3, the DNA is TGCAGTGCTAGAGAACGCCACCTCTATAATTCACCCCTCCACTTT.